These T cell receptor beta chains were read from a single sample in a study of cytomegalovirus exposure and HLA in healthy donors. The method was immunoSEQ multiplex PCR; TCRdb's version includes in-frame clones alone and lacks a portion of them. The sample carries 100,000 to 150,000 clones, over 9.5% recorded once. Sequencing input: PBMCs. The source of these receptors is a woman under 30 in good health and CMV-seropositive. Both conserved end residues are part of each CDR3. Fields, in order: CDR3 length, clone size, D gene, V gene, J gene, CDR3 protein, CDR3 DNA. A D gene is named only where the DNA matches it firmly. Where a row states a size, it is once, few, many or the class of an expanded clone; other rows omit it.

>13|few|-|TRBV7-9|TRBJ1-1
CASSRNMNTEAFF
TGTGCCAGCAGTCGAAACATGAACACTGAAGCTTTCTTT
>14|-|TRBD2|TRBV2|TRBJ2-7
CASRLAVSSYEQYF
TGTGCCAGCAGACTAGCGGTGAGCTCCTACGAGCAGTACTTC
>13|few|TRBD2|TRBV30|TRBJ2-2
CAISGRGGGELFF
TGTGCCATAAGCGGGAGGGGTGGCGGGGAGCTGTTTTTT
>15|few|TRBD2|TRBV4-1|TRBJ2-7
CASSLTSSGSYEQYF
TGCGCCAGCAGCCTCACCTCTAGCGGCTCCTACGAGCAGTACTTC
>14|-|TRBD2|TRBV5-1|TRBJ2-1
CASKLAGDYNEQFF
TGCGCCAGTAAACTAGCGGGAGACTACAATGAGCAGTTCTTC
>11|few|-|TRBV7-9|TRBJ2-7
CAERTNDEQYF
TGTGCCGAACGGACTAACGACGAGCAGTACTTC
>13|-|-|TRBV11-2|TRBJ2-7
CASRRGGRGEQYF
TGTGCCAGCCGGAGGGGGGGTAGAGGGGAGCAGTACTTC
>16|few|-|TRBV11-3|TRBJ1-2
CASSLPSQEGNYGYTF
TGTGCCAGCAGCTTACCCAGCCAAGAGGGTAACTATGGCTACACCTTC
>15|few|TRBD2|TRBV11-3|TRBJ2-1
CASSFRGGRGDEQFF
TGTGCCAGCAGCTTCAGGGGCGGGAGGGGCGATGAGCAGTTCTTC
>16|-|TRBD1|TRBV18|TRBJ1-1
CASSRPSGQGNTEAFF
TGTGCCAGCTCCCGACCTTCGGGACAGGGGAACACTGAAGCTTTCTTT
>13|-|-|TRBV19|TRBJ1-1
CASSPRFNTEAFF
TGTGCCAGTAGTCCCCGGTTCAACACTGAAGCTTTCTTT
>15|-|-|TRBV7-9|TRBJ1-5
CASSSDVGGRQPQHF
TGTGCCAGCAGCTCGGACGTGGGGGGACGTCAGCCCCAGCATTTT
>13|few|TRBD1|TRBV28|TRBJ2-6
CASTTGGANVLTF
TGTGCCAGCACGACAGGGGGTGCCAACGTCCTGACTTTC
>15|few|TRBD1|TRBV18|TRBJ2-2
CASSGQGSITGELFF
TGTGCCAGCTCAGGACAGGGTTCGATCACCGGGGAGCTGTTTTTT
>16|few|TRBD1|TRBV28|TRBJ2-2
CASSFEDRANTGELFF
TGTGCCAGCAGTTTTGAAGACAGGGCTAACACCGGGGAGCTGTTTTTT
>13|-|-|TRBV7-9|TRBJ1-1
CASSLADKTEAFF
TGTGCCAGCAGCTTAGCGGACAAGACTGAAGCTTTCTTT
>12|-|-|TRBV7-9|TRBJ2-1
CASSWGVQEQFF
TGTGCCAGCAGCTGGGGAGTGCAGGAGCAGTTCTTC
>13|few|-|TRBV6-1|TRBJ2-7
CASSGTEVYEQYF
TGTGCCAGCAGTGGGACAGAAGTTTACGAGCAGTACTTC
>15|-|-|TRBV2|TRBJ1-5
CASSSVQGRGQPQHF
TGTGCCAGCAGTTCCGTGCAGGGAAGAGGCCAGCCCCAGCATTTT
>15|few|TRBD1|TRBV2|TRBJ1-5
CASSRTGDLYQPQHF
TGTGCCAGCAGTCGTACAGGGGACCTTTATCAGCCCCAGCATTTT
>14|few|-|TRBV10-3|TRBJ1-1
CAISESTTGAEAFF
TGTGCCATCAGTGAGTCGACAACCGGCGCTGAAGCTTTCTTT
>12|few|-|TRBV4-1|TRBJ2-1
CASSQALGEQFF
TGCGCCAGCAGCCAAGCCCTCGGGGAGCAGTTCTTC
>12|few|TRBD2|TRBV19|TRBJ2-7
CASSGRADEQYF
TGTGCCAGTAGCGGGAGGGCCGACGAGCAGTACTTC
>15|few|-|TRBV7-9|TRBJ2-1
CASSSDDSYYNEQFF
TGTGCCAGCAGCTCGGACGACAGCTACTACAATGAGCAGTTCTTC
>16|-|TRBD2|TRBV5-6|TRBJ2-1
CAGSLELAGSYNEQFF
TGTGCCGGCAGCTTAGAACTAGCGGGGTCCTACAATGAGCAGTTCTTC
>13|few|-|TRBV11-2|TRBJ2-7
CASSLDPTYEQYF
TGTGCCAGCAGCTTAGATCCCACCTACGAGCAGTACTTC
>14|few|-|TRBV9|TRBJ2-3
CASSVNSFTDTQYF
TGTGCCAGCAGCGTAAACTCCTTCACAGATACGCAGTATTTT
>15|-|TRBD1|TRBV5-1|TRBJ2-2
CASSLGDSYTGELFF
TGCGCCAGCAGCTTGGGGGACAGCTACACCGGGGAGCTGTTTTTT
>14|-|-|TRBV19|TRBJ1-3
CASSLPGQRNTIYF
TGTGCCAGTAGCCTCCCAGGACAGCGAAACACCATATATTTT
>13|-|-|TRBV29-1|TRBJ1-1
CSVGTGGRTEAFF
TGCAGCGTTGGGACGGGGGGTCGCACTGAAGCTTTCTTT
>13|few|-|TRBV2|TRBJ1-3
CASSNGNGNTIYF
TGTGCCAGCAGCAACGGGAACGGAAACACCATATATTTT
>18|few|-|TRBV18|TRBJ1-4
CASSPSTGSTENNEKLFF
TGTGCCAGCTCTCCCTCGACAGGTTCAACGGAAAATAATGAAAAACTGTTTTTT
>13|-|-|TRBV30|TRBJ1-1
CALNQRHGTEAFF
TGTGCCCTTAATCAGAGGCATGGGACTGAAGCTTTCTTT
>14|few|-|TRBV7-3|TRBJ1-1
CASSPNHRNTEAFF
TGTGCCAGCAGCCCTAACCACAGGAACACTGAAGCTTTCTTT
>19|few|TRBD1|TRBV23-1|TRBJ2-5
CASRLYTGTGGRGRETQYF
TGCGCCAGCAGGCTATATACCGGGACAGGGGGAAGGGGTCGGGAGACCCAGTACTTC
>13|-|-|TRBV29-1|TRBJ1-1
CSVEPRLEGWAFF
TGCAGCGTTGAACCGAGGTTGGAGGGGTGGGCTTTCTTT
>13|-|-|TRBV6-1|TRBJ2-7
CASSRSGAYEQYF
TGTGCCAGCTCCAGGAGCGGCGCCTACGAGCAGTACTTC
>15|-|-|TRBV14|TRBJ1-3
CASSPQGSSGNTIYF
TGTGCCAGCAGCCCACAGGGAAGCTCAGGAAACACCATATATTTT
>15|-|-|TRBV7-9|TRBJ2-5
CASSPPPRQQETQYF
TGTGCCAGCAGCCCGCCCCCTCGACAGCAAGAGACCCAGTACTTC
>16|-|-|TRBV18|TRBJ2-7
CASSPQQGSGSYEQYF
TGTGCCAGCTCACCGCAACAGGGCTCTGGCTCCTACGAGCAGTACTTC
>14|-|TRBD1|TRBV6-5|TRBJ1-1
CASRGQGPNTEAFF
TGTGCCAGCAGGGGACAGGGTCCTAACACTGAAGCTTTCTTT
>16|-|-|TRBV5-5|TRBJ1-2
CASSLDLGAADYGYTF
TGTGCCAGCAGCTTGGATTTAGGGGCCGCCGACTATGGCTACACCTTC
>13|-|-|TRBV6-1|TRBJ2-3
CASSQTSTDTQYF
TGTGCCAGCAGCCAGACTAGCACAGATACGCAGTATTTT
>12|few|-|TRBV29-1|TRBJ2-1
CSVTGSYNEQFF
TGCAGCGTGACAGGATCCTACAATGAGCAGTTCTTC
>14|few|-|TRBV5-1|TRBJ2-7
CASSQKLTRDEQYF
TGCGCCAGCAGCCAAAAGCTAACTAGAGATGAGCAGTACTTC
>14|-|TRBD2|TRBV19|TRBJ2-7
CASSTRTSVYEQYF
TGTGCCAGTAGTACTCGGACTAGCGTCTACGAGCAGTACTTC
>13|few|-|TRBV2|TRBJ1-1
CASSGEVNTEAFF
TGTGCCAGCAGCGGGGAGGTGAACACTGAAGCTTTCTTT